The sequence of this T cell receptor beta chain was determined in a study of T cells in pancreatic ductal adenocarcinoma. Profiling relied on immunoSEQ multiplex PCR, and the TCRdb table lists in-frame clones only, not all of them. In the table there are fewer than 5,000 clones, roughly three quarters of which are singletons. Details on this clone: No antigen is known for it.

Surgery without prior neoadjuvant therapy was the treatment of the selected pancreatic ductal adenocarcinoma patients. With 7 bases clipped from V and 6 bases from J, the junction kept 13 bases outside the gene matches. The CDR3 spans 15 residues. Germline CDR1 is GTSNPN and CDR2 is SVGIG (reference sequence). General study results and limits: Enrichment of CD45RO+ effector over naive T cells in tumors may bias clonality. Blood had more productive templates and roughly 8-fold more unique clonotypes than tumor. This surgical cohort overrepresents the minority presenting with early-stage disease. Mean clonality was around 0.11 in tumors and about 0.079 in blood, not significantly different.

This receptor was obtained from a human donor with pancreatic ductal adenocarcinoma. The donor label of this sample is uncertain. This chain uses TRBV30 with TRBJ2-2; 8 bases match TRBD2. The sample taken for sequencing was pancreatic tumor tissue. The DNA of the CDR3 is TGTGCCTCCGAGAGACTAGCGCTCCCCCCCGGGGAGCTGTTTTTT. It specifies CASERLALPPGELFF.